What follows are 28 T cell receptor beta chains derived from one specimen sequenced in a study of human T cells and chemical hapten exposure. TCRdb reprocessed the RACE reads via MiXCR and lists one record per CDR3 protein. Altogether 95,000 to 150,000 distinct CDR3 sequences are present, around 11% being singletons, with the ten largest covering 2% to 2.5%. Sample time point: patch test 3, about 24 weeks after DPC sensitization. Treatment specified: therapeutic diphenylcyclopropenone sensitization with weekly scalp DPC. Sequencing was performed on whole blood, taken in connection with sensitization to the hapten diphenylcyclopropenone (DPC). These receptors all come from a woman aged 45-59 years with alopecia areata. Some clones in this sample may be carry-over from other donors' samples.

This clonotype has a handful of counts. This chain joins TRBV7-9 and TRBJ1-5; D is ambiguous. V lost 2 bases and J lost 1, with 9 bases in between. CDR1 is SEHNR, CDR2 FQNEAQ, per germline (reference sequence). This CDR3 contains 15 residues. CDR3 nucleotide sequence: TGTGCCAGCAGCTTATTTTTGGGAAGCAATCAGCCCCAGCATTTT. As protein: CASSLFLGSNQPQHF.

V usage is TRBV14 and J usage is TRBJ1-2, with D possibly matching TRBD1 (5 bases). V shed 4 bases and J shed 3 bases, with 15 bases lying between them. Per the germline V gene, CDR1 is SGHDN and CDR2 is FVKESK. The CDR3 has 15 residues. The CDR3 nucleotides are TGTGCCAGCAGCCCTAGCCTACAGGAGCACTATGGCTACACCTTC. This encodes CASSPSLQEHYGYTF.

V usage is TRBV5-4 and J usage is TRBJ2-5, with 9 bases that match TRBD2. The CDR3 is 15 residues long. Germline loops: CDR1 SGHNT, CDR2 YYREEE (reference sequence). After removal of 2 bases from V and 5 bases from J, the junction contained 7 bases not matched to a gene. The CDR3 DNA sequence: TGTGCCAGCAGCTTTCCCGCGGGAGGGCCTGAGACCCAGTACTTC. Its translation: CASSFPAGGPETQYF.

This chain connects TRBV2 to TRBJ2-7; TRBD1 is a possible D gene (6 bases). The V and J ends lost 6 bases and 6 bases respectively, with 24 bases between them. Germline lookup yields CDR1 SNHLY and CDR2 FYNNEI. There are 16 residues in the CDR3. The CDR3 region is CASRPRGTHPSGEQYF. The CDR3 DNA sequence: TGTGCCAGCAGACCAAGGGGGACACACCCCAGCGGCGAGCAGTACTTC.

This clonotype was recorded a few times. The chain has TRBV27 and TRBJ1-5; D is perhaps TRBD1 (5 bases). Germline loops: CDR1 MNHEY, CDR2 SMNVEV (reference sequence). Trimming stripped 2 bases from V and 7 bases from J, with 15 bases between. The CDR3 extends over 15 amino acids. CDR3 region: CASSLGGKRGQPQHF. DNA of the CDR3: TGTGCCAGCAGTTTAGGAGGGAAGAGGGGCCAGCCCCAGCATTTT.

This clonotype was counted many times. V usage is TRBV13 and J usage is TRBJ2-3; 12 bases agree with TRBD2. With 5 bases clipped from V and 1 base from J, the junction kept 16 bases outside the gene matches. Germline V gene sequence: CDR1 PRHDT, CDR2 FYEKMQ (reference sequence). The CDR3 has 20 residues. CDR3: CASSVLLAGGPIPGTDTQYF. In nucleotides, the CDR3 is TGTGCCAGCAGCGTCTTACTAGCGGGGGGACCTATTCCGGGCACAGATACGCAGTATTTT.

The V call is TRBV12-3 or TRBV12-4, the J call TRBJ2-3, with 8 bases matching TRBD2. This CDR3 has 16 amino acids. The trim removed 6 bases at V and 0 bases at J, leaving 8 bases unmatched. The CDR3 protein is CASSRRGGLSTDTQYF. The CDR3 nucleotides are TGTGCCAGCAGCCGACGGGGGGGCCTTAGCACAGATACGCAGTATTTT.

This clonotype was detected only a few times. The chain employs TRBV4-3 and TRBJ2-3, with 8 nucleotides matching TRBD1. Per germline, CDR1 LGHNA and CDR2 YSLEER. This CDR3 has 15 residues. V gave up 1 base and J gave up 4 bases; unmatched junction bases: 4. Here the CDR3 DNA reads TGCGCCAGCAGCCAAGCCCCAGGGGGCCCAGATACGCAGTATTTT. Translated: CASSQAPGGPDTQYF.

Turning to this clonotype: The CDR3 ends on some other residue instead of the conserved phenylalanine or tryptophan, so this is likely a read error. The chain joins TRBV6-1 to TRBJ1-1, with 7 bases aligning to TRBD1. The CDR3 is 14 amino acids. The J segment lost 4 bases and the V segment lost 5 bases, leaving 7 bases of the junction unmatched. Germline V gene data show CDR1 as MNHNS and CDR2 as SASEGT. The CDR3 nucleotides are TGTGCCAGCAGTACAAGGACAGGAGGCACTGAAGCTTTCTCT. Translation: CASSTRTGGTEAFS.

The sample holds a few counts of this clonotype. The CDR3 protein is CASTLGRASETQYF. CDR3 sequence (DNA): TGTGCCAGCACGCTCGGTCGGGCCTCAGAGACCCAGTACTTC. The gene calls are TRBV7-2 and TRBJ2-5; D gene unclear. CDR3 length: 14 residues. Per the germline V gene, CDR1 is SGHTA and CDR2 is FQGNSA. V was pared by 7 bases and J by 4 bases, with 16 bases between.

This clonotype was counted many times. CDR3 coding DNA: TGCAGTGCTAGACGAAGCTACGAGCAGTACTTC. Its translation: CSARRSYEQYF. V is TRBV20-1 and J is TRBJ2-7, with unresolved D. The CDR3 is 11 amino acids. The V and J ends lost 2 bases and 3 bases respectively, with 5 bases between them. The V gene's germline CDR1 is DFQATT and CDR2 SNEGSKA (reference sequence).

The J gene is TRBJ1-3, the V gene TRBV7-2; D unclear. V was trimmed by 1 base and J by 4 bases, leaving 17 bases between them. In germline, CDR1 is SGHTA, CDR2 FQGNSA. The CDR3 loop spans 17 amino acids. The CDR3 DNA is TGTGCCAGCAGCTTAGACTCGACGTCGAGGGCAGGAAACACCATATATTTT. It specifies CASSLDSTSRAGNTIYF.

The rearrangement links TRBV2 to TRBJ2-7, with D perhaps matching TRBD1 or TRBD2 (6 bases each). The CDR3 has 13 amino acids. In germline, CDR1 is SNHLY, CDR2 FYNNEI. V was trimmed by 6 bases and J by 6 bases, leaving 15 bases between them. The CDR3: CASREGESPEQYF. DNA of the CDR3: TGTGCCAGCAGGGAGGGGGAGTCCCCCGAGCAGTACTTC.

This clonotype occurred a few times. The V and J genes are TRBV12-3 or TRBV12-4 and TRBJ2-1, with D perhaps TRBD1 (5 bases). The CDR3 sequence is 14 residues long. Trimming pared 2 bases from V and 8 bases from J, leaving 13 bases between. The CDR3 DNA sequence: TGTGCCAGCAGTTTAAGGGGCAGGAACGATGAGCAGTTCTTC. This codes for CASSLRGRNDEQFF.

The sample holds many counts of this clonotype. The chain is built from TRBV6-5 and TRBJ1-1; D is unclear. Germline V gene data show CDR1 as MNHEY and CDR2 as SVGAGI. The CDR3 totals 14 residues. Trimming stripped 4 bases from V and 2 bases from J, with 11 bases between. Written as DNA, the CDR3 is TGTGCCAGCAGTTCCGGCGTGGGAAACACTGAAGCTTTCTTT. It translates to CASSSGVGNTEAFF.

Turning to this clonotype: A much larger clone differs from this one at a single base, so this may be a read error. CDR3 amino acids: CANRFDAGNSPLHF. The CDR3 bases are TGTGCCAACAGATTCGATGCGGGGAATTCACCCCTCCACTTT. This sequence joins TRBV12-3 or TRBV12-4 and TRBJ1-6; unclear D gene. V lost 10 bases, J lost 7 bases, and 17 bases lay in between. CDR3 length equals 14 residues.

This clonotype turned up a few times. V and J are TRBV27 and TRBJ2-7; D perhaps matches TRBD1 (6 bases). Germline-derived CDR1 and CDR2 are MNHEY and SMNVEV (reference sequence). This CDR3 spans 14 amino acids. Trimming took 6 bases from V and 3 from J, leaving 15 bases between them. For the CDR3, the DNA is TGTGCCAGCAGCCTGACAGGTCTTTACTACGAGCAGTACTTC. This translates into CASSLTGLYYEQYF.

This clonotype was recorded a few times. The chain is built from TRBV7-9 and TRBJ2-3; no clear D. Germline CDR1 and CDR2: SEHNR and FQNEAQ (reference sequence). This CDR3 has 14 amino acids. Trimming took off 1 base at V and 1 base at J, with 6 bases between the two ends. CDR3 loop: CASSLDAGTDTQYF. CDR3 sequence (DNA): TGTGCCAGCAGCTTAGATGCGGGCACAGATACGCAGTATTTT.

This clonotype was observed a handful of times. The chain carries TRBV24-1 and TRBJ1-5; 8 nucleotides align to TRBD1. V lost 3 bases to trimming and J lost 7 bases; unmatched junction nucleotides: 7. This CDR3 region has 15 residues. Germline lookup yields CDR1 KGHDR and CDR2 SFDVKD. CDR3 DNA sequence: TGTGCCACCAGTGATGGGACAGGAGGAGACCAGCCCCAGCATTTT. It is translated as CATSDGTGGDQPQHF.

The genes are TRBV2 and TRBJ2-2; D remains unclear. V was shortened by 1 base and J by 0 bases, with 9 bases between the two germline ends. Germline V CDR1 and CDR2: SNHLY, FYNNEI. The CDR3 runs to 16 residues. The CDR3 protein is CASSEVDSANTGELFF. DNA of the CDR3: TGTGCCAGCAGTGAAGTCGACTCCGCGAACACCGGGGAGCTGTTTTTT.

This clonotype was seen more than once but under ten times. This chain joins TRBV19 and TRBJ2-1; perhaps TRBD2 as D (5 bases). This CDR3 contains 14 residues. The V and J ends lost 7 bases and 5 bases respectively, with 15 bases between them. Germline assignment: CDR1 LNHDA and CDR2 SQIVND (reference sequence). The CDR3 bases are TGTGCCAGTACCCTTCGGAGAGGGAACAATGAGCAGTTCTTC. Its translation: CASTLRRGNNEQFF.

The DNA of the CDR3 is TGTGCCAGCAGGGCCGCAGGTTCAGATACGCAGTATTTT. It codes for CASRAAGSDTQYF. J is TRBJ2-3 and V is TRBV27; D is unclear. The germline CDR1 and CDR2 sequences are MNHEY and SMNVEV (reference sequence). The V end was cut by 6 bases, the J end by 4 bases, with 11 bases between. This CDR3 region has 13 residues.

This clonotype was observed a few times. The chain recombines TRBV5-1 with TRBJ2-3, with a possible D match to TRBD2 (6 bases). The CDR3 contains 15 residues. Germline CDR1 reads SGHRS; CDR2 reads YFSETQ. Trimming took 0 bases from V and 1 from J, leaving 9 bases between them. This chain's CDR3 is CASSLVLAGTDTQYF. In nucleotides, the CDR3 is TGCGCCAGCAGCTTGGTACTAGCTGGCACAGATACGCAGTATTTT.

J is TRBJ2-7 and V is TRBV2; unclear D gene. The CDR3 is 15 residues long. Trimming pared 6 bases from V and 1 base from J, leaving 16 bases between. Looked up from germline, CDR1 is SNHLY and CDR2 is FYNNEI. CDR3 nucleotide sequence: TGTGCCAGCAGAAGGGCCCTCAGGCAGTCCTACGAGCAGTACTTC. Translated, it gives CASRRALRQSYEQYF.

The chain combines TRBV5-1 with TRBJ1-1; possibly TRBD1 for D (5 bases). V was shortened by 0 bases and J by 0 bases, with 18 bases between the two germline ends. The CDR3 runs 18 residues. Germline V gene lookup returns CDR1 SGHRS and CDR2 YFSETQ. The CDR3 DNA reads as TGCGCCAGCAGCTTGGTTGCCCACGGAGGGACCATGAACACTGAAGCTTTCTTT. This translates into CASSLVAHGGTMNTEAFF.

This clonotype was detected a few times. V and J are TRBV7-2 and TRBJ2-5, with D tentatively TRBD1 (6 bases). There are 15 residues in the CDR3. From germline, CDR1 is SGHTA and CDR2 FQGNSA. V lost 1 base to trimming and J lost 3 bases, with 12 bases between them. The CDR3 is CASSLVLRTEETQYF. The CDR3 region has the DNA TGTGCCAGCAGCTTAGTCCTCAGGACAGAAGAGACCCAGTACTTC.

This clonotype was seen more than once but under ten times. The chain's CDR3 is CSATRSTNEKLFF. The DNA of the CDR3 is TGCAGTGCCACCCGATCAACTAATGAAAAACTGTTTTTT. The chain links TRBV20-1 to TRBJ1-4; no firm D call. This CDR3 comprises 13 residues. CDR1 and CDR2 from the germline V gene are DFQATT and SNEGSKA (reference sequence). Trimming left V 6 bases short and J 0 bases short, with 8 bases between.

The CDR3 loop is CASSYSRLAGGPRETQYF. The CDR3 region has the DNA TGTGCCAGCAGTTACTCGAGGCTAGCGGGAGGGCCGCGAGAGACCCAGTACTTC. This chain uses TRBV6-5 with TRBJ2-5; 12 bases map to TRBD2. Germline assignment: CDR1 MNHEY and CDR2 SVGAGI. This CDR3 is 18 amino acids long. Germline trimming cut 0 bases from V and 4 bases from J; bases unmatched to any gene: 9.